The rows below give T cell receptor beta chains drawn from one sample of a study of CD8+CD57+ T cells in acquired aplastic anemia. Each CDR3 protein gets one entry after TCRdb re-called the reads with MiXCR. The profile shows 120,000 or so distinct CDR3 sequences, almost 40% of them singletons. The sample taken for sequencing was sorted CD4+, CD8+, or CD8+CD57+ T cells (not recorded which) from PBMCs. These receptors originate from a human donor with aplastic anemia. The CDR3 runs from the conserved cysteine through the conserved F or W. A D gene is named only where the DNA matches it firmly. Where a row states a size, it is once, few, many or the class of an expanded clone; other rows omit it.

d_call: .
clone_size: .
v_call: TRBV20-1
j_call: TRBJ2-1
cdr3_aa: CSARIEGGAGTNEQFF
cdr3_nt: TGCAGTGCTAGGATCGAAGGTGGGGCAGGGACTAATGAGCAGTTCTTC

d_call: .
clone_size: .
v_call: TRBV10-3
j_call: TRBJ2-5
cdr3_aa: CAISGVQETQYF
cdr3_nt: TGTGCCATCAGTGGGGTCCAAGAGACCCAGTACTTC

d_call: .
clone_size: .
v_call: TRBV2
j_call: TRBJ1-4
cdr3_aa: CASSAGPPSPLVFF
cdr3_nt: TGTGCCAGCAGCGCGGGACCGCCTTCCCCACTCGTGTTTTTT

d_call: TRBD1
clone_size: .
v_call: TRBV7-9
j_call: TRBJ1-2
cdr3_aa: CASGDRVNYGYTF
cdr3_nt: TGTGCCAGCGGTGACAGGGTGAACTATGGCTACACCTTC

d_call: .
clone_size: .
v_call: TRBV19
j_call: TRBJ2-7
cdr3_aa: CASSILPGHRYEQYF
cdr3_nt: TGTGCCAGTAGTATTCTACCGGGACATCGCTACGAGCAGTACTTC

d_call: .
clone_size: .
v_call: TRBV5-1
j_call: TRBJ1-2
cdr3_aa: CASSSGQYYDYTF
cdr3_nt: TGCGCCAGCAGTTCCGGACAGTACTATGACTACACCTTC

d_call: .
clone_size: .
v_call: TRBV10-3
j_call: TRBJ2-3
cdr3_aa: CAISEVDEGGGAKQYF
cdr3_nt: TGTGCCATCAGTGAGGTCGATGAGGGGGGCGGGGCGAAGCAGTATTTT

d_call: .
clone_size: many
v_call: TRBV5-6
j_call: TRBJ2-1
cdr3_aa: CASSLFQDSYNEQFF
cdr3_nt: TGTGCCAGCAGCTTGTTTCAGGACTCCTACAATGAGCAGTTCTTC

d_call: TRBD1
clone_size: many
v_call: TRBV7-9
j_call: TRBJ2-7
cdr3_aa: CASSRDRSSYEQYF
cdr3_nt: TGTGCCAGCAGCCGGGACAGGAGCTCCTACGAGCAGTACTTC

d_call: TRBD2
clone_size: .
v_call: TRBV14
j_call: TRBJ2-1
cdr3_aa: CASSQALIAGGPGEQFF
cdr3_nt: TGTGCCAGCAGCCAAGCTTTAATAGCGGGGGGGCCCGGTGAGCAGTTCTTC

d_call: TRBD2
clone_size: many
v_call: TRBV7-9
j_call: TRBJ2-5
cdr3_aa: CASSGGVLAAEETQYF
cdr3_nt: TGTGCCAGCAGCGGAGGAGTACTAGCGGCGGAAGAGACCCAGTACTTC

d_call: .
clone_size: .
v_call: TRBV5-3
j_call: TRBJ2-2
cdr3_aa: CASIPQGRLDGELFF
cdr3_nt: TGTGCCAGTATACCTCAGGGCCGTCTTGACGGGGAGCTGTTTTTT

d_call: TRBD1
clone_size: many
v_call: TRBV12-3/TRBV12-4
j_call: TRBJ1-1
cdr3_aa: CASKSRDRVAEAFF
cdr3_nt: TGTGCCAGCAAGTCCCGGGACAGGGTCGCTGAAGCTTTCTTT

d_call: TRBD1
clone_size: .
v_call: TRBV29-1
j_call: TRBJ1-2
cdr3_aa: CSVAGQAKDGYTF
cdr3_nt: TGCAGCGTGGCGGGACAGGCGAAAGATGGCTACACCTTC

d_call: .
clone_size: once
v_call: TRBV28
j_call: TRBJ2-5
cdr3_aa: CASSLMGFRETQYF
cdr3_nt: TGTGCCAGCAGTTTAATGGGGTTCCGGGAGACCCAGTACTTC

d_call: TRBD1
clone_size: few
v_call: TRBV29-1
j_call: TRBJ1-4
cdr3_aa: CSVQLQGEAYEKLFF
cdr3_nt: TGCAGCGTGCAACTACAGGGGGAAGCCTATGAAAAACTGTTTTTT

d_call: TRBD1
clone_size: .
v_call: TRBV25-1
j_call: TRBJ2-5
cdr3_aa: CASTPKGQGVNQPQYF
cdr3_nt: TGTGCCAGCACTCCAAAGGGACAGGGGGTCAATCAGCCCCAGTACTTC

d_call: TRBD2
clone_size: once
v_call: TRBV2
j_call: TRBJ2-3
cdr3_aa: CATSDVAGEGDTQYF
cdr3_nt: TGTGCCACCAGTGATGTAGCGGGGGAGGGAGATACGCAGTATTTT

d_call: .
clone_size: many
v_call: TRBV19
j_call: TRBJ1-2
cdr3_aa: CASSMGREGRGYTF
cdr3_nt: TGTGCCAGTAGTATGGGCAGGGAAGGCCGGGGCTACACCTTC

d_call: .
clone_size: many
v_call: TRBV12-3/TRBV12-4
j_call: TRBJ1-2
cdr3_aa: CASRPGGDRTYGYTF
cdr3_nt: TGTGCCAGCAGGCCCGGGGGGGACCGAACGTATGGCTACACCTTC

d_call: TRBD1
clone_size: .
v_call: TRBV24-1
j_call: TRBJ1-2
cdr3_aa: CATSDTGQGSGYTF
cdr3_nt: TGTGCCACCAGTGATACGGGACAGGGAAGTGGCTACACCTTC

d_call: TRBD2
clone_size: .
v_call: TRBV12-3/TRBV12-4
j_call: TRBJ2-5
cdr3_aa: CASNRTPGLAGGGLQETQYF
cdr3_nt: TGTGCCAGCAATCGAACACCGGGACTAGCGGGGGGGGGTCTCCAAGAGACCCAGTACTTC

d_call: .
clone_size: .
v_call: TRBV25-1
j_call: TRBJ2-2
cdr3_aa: CASSDIRVNTGELFF
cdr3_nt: TGTGCCAGCAGTGACATAAGGGTGAACACCGGGGAGCTGTTTTTT

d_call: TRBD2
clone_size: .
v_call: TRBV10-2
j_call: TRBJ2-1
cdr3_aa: CAIASSGGAYEQFF
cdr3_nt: TGCGCCATAGCGTCTAGCGGGGGGGCCTATGAGCAGTTCTTC

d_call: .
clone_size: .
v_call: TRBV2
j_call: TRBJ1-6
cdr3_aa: CASRTDNSPLHF
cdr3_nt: TGTGCCAGCAGGACAGATAATTCACCCCTCCACTTT

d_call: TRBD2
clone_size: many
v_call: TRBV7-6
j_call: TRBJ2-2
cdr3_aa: CASSLAGLGLARTGELFF
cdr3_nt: TGTGCCAGCAGCCTGGCTGGTCTCGGACTAGCGAGGACCGGGGAGCTGTTTTTT

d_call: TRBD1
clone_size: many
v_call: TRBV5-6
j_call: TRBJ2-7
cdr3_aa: CASSLRTGTGLYEQYF
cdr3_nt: TGTGCCAGCAGCTTGAGGACCGGGACAGGACTTTACGAGCAGTACTTC

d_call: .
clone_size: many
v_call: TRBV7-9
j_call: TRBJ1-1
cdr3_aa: CAIPGWIAFF
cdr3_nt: TGTGCTATCCCAGGGTGGATAGCTTTCTTT

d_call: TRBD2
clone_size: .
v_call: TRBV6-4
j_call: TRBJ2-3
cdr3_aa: CASSETSGTTDTQYF
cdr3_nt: TGTGCCAGCAGTGAGACTAGCGGGACGACAGATACGCAGTATTTT

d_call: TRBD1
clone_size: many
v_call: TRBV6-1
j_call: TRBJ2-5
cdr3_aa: CASSPGQTQETQYF
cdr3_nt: TGTGCCAGCAGTCCGGGACAGACCCAAGAGACCCAGTACTTC

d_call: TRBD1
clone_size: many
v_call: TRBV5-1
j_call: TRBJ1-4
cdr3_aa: CASSLTGELNEKLFF
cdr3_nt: TGCGCCAGCAGCCTTACAGGGGAATTAAATGAAAAACTGTTTTTT

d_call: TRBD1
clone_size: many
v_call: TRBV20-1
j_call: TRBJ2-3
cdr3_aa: CSADRPAGTGDRDTQYF
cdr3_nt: TGCAGTGCTGATCGACCCGCCGGGACAGGGGATAGGGATACGCAGTATTTT

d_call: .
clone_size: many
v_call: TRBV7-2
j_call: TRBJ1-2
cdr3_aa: CASSLGPYNYGYTF
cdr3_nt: TGTGCCAGCAGCTTAGGTCCGTATAACTATGGCTACACCTTC

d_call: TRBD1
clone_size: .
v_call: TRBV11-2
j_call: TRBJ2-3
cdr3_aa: CASSSEGAVTDTQYF
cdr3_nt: TGTGCCAGCAGCTCAGAGGGGGCGGTCACAGATACGCAGTATTTT

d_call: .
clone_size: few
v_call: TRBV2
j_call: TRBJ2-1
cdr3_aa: CASSPVGDYNEQFF
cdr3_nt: TGTGCCAGCAGTCCCGTGGGGGACTACAATGAGCAGTTCTTC

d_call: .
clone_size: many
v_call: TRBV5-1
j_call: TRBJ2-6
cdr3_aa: CASSGGLLGSGANVLTF
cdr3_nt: TGCGCCAGCAGCGGGGGACTGCTGGGGTCTGGGGCCAACGTCCTGACTTTC

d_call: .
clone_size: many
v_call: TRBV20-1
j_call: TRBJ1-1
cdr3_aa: CSAQPRITEAFF
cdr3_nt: TGCAGTGCCCAGCCACGGATCACTGAAGCTTTCTTT

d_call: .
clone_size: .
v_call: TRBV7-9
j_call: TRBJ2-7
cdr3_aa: CASSLDRQGPYEQYF
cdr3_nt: TGTGCCAGCAGCTTAGATAGGCAGGGTCCCTACGAGCAGTACTTC

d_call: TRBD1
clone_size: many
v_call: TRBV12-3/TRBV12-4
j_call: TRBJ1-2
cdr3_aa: CASSFLDREGYGYTF
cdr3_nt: TGTGCCAGCAGTTTCTTAGACAGGGAGGGCTATGGCTACACCTTC

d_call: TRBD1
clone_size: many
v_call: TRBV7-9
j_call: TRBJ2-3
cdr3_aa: CASNSDRADTQYF
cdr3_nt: TGTGCCAGCAATAGCGACAGGGCAGATACGCAGTATTTT

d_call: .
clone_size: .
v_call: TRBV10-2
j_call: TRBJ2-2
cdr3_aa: CASSESLAGAFTGELFF
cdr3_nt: TGCGCCAGCAGTGAGTCCTTGGCGGGGGCCTTCACCGGGGAGCTGTTTTTT